The present T cell receptor (beta chain) was sequenced within a study of cytomegalovirus exposure and HLA in healthy donors. This clone was counted once. Assay used: immunoSEQ multiplex PCR; TCRdb lists only in-frame clones, some missing. The sample includes over 200,000 clones, 80% to 95% of them seen just once. V lost 3 bases, J lost 8 bases, and 18 bases lay in between. CDR3 length equals 15 residues. In germline, CDR1 is SGHRS, CDR2 YFSETQ. The chain has TRBV5-1 and TRBJ2-1, with a possible D match to TRBD2 (5 bases). Sequencing was performed on PBMCs. The sequence was obtained from a woman aged 30 to 39 in good health and CMV-seronegative. This CDR3 reads CASSSGVWLLDEQFF. DNA for the CDR3: TGCGCCAGCAGCTCCGGGGTCTGGCTTCTCGATGAGCAGTTCTTC.